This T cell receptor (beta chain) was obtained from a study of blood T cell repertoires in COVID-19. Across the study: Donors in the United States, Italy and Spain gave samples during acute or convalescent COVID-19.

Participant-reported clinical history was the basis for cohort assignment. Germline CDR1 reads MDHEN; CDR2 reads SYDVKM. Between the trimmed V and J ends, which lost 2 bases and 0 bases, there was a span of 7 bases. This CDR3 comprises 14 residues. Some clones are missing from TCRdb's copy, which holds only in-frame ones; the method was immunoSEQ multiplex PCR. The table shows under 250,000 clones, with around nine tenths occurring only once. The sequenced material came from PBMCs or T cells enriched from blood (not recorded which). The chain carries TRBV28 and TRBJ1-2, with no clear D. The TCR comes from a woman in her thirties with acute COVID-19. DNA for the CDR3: TGTGCCAGCAGTTTACCTGGAGCTAACTATGGCTACACCTTC. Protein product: CASSLPGANYGYTF.